Listed below are T cell receptor beta chains from one sample, sequenced in a study of blood T cell repertoires in COVID-19. The method was immunoSEQ multiplex PCR; TCRdb's version includes in-frame clones alone and lacks a portion of them. Among 190,000 or so clones, 94% were seen once, and the ten largest hold 0.7% to 0.8%. Sequenced sample: peripheral blood. These receptors were obtained from a young man with COVID-19, enrolled during active disease. The CDR3 runs from the conserved cysteine through the conserved F or W. D genes are given only for firm matches. A clone size is listed for some rows: how often the clone was seen (once, few, many), or a class if it is expanded.

.	TRBV12-3/TRBV12-4	TRBJ1-1	.	CASSLQGDTEAFF	TGTGCCAGCAGTCTACAGGGAGATACTGAAGCTTTCTTT
.	TRBV19	TRBJ1-2	TRBD1	CASSATGVPYGYTF	TGTGCCAGTAGTGCGACAGGGGTCCCTTATGGCTACACCTTC
.	TRBV5-1	TRBJ2-1	TRBD1	CASSPAWDRDPRNQQFF	TGCGCCAGCAGCCCCGCCTGGGACAGGGATCCCCGCAATCAGCAGTTCTTC
.	TRBV5-4	TRBJ2-7	.	CASSLEGVRGYEQYF	TGTGCCAGCAGCTTGGAGGGCGTTAGGGGCTACGAGCAGTACTTC
once	TRBV19	TRBJ1-1	.	CASSFRGRGITEAFF	TGTGCCAGTAGTTTCCGGGGTCGGGGGATCACTGAAGCTTTCTTT
.	TRBV5-1	TRBJ1-5	.	CASSLSGNQPQHF	TGCGCCAGCAGCTTGTCCGGCAATCAGCCCCAGCATTTT
.	TRBV3-1/TRBV3-2	TRBJ1-5	.	CASSQDFRGPQHF	TGTGCCAGCAGCCAAGATTTCAGGGGGCCCCAGCATTTT
.	TRBV9	TRBJ2-5	TRBD1	CASSQNRGRETQYF	TGTGCCAGCAGCCAGAACAGGGGGCGAGAGACCCAGTACTTC
.	TRBV12-5	TRBJ2-1	.	CASGLHQGNEQFF	TGTGCTAGTGGTTTGCACCAGGGAAATGAGCAGTTCTTC
.	TRBV6-5	TRBJ1-6	.	CASSYSGLLTLHF	TGTGCCAGCAGTTACTCCGGACTTTTGACCCTCCACTTT
.	TRBV15	TRBJ2-3	TRBD1	CATSRGTQGAEWDTQYF	TGTGCCACCAGCAGAGGAACACAGGGGGCTGAGTGGGATACGCAGTATTTT
.	TRBV25-1	TRBJ1-2	TRBD1	CASSAPAGGNYGYTF	TGTGCCAGCAGTGCCCCCGCAGGGGGCAACTATGGCTACACCTTC
.	TRBV19	TRBJ2-1	.	CASSNYRVDNEQFF	TGTGCCAGTAGTAATTACAGGGTCGACAATGAGCAGTTCTTC
.	TRBV27	TRBJ1-6	TRBD1	CASRNSKTGVGSPLHF	TGTGCCAGCAGGAATTCTAAGACAGGGGTCGGTTCACCCCTCCACTTT
.	TRBV27	TRBJ2-7	TRBD2	CASSRGSGGIYEQYF	TGTGCCAGCAGTAGAGGTAGCGGGGGGATCTACGAGCAGTACTTC
.	TRBV27	TRBJ2-5	.	CASSRDRLPREETQYF	TGTGCCAGCAGTCGAGACAGGCTACCTAGGGAAGAGACCCAGTACTTC
.	TRBV19	TRBJ1-2	.	CASSTRVVSDGYTF	TGTGCCAGTAGTACCCGGGTGGTATCGGATGGCTACACCTTC
.	TRBV4-2	TRBJ2-7	TRBD1	CASSQDDRGGSYEQYF	TGTGCCAGCAGCCAAGACGACAGGGGGGGTTCCTACGAGCAGTACTTC
.	TRBV7-9	TRBJ1-2	TRBD1	CASSLQQGYGYTF	TGTGCCAGCAGCCTACAACAGGGGTATGGCTACACCTTC
once	TRBV6-5	TRBJ2-3	.	CASSPGYTSTDTQYF	TGTGCCAGCAGTCCGGGGTATACTAGCACAGATACGCAGTATTTT
.	TRBV9	TRBJ2-1	.	CASSVTPSEGWGEQFF	TGTGCCAGCAGCGTAACACCTAGCGAGGGCTGGGGGGAGCAGTTCTTC
.	TRBV5-4	TRBJ1-5	TRBD1	CASSLQGASNQPQHF	TGTGCCAGCAGCTTGCAGGGGGCTTCCAATCAGCCCCAGCATTTT
.	TRBV12-3/TRBV12-4	TRBJ1-2	.	CASSPGDLGYTF	TGTGCCAGCAGTCCGGGGGACCTTGGCTACACCTTC
.	TRBV7-2	TRBJ2-7	TRBD2	CASSFGGVPHEQYF	TGTGCCAGCAGTTTCGGGGGGGTACCTCACGAGCAGTACTTC
.	TRBV30	TRBJ1-1	.	CAWKSTENTEAFF	TGTGCCTGGAAATCGACTGAGAACACTGAAGCTTTCTTT
.	TRBV10-3	TRBJ2-1	.	CAISDSLSPFF	TGTGCCATCAGCGACAGTCTCTCTCCGTTCTTC
.	TRBV3-1/TRBV3-2	TRBJ2-2	TRBD2	CASSQVNGGAGELFF	TGTGCCAGCAGCCAAGTCAACGGGGGGGCCGGGGAGCTGTTTTTT
.	TRBV3-1/TRBV3-2	TRBJ2-3	.	CASSQGSVGTDTQYF	TGTGCCAGCAGCCAAGGGTCGGTGGGCACAGATACGCAGTATTTT
.	TRBV12-3/TRBV12-4	TRBJ1-1	.	CASSLRGSGGAFF	TGTGCCAGCAGCTTAAGGGGGTCGGGGGGAGCTTTCTTT
.	TRBV7-3	TRBJ2-1	.	CASSGDSNNEQFF	TGTGCCAGCAGCGGGGACTCCAACAATGAGCAGTTCTTC
once	TRBV19	TRBJ2-7	TRBD1	CASRMTGGPSEQYF	TGTGCCAGTAGAATGACAGGGGGCCCATCCGAGCAGTACTTC
.	TRBV19	TRBJ1-2	.	CASSSLQGGYGYTF	TGTGCCAGTAGTAGCCTACAGGGCGGCTATGGCTACACCTTC
.	TRBV5-1	TRBJ2-3	TRBD1	CASSFKGADTDTQYF	TGCGCCAGCAGCTTTAAGGGGGCGGACACAGATACGCAGTATTTT
.	TRBV6-2/TRBV6-3	TRBJ1-1	TRBD1	CASSYVGDREEDTEAFF	TGTGCCAGCAGTTATGTTGGGGACAGGGAAGAGGACACTGAAGCTTTCTTT
.	TRBV14	TRBJ1-2	.	CASSQESGPYGYTF	TGTGCCAGCAGCCAAGAGTCAGGCCCCTATGGCTACACCTTC
.	TRBV6-5	TRBJ1-1	.	CASSYSKTGNTEAFF	TGTGCCAGCAGTTACTCGAAGACAGGGAACACTGAAGCTTTCTTT
.	TRBV4-2	TRBJ1-1	.	CASSQGQRLFGTEAFF	TGTGCCAGCAGCCAAGGCCAGCGACTCTTCGGCACTGAAGCTTTCTTT
.	TRBV7-3	TRBJ1-2	.	CASSATPEGGGYTF	TGTGCCAGCAGCGCCACCCCCGAGGGTGGGGGCTACACCTTC
.	TRBV5-1	TRBJ1-2	.	CASKTDLNYGYTF	TGCGCCAGCAAAACAGATCTCAACTATGGCTACACCTTC
.	TRBV7-6	TRBJ2-7	TRBD2	CASSPGLAGASSEQYF	TGTGCCAGCAGCCCGGGACTAGCGGGGGCCTCTTCCGAGCAGTACTTC
.	TRBV27	TRBJ1-1	.	CASSPMTDMNTEAFF	TGTGCCAGCAGTCCGATGACAGACATGAACACTGAAGCTTTCTTT
.	TRBV12-5	TRBJ2-6	.	CASGLGSSGANVLTF	TGTGCTAGTGGTTTGGGGAGCTCTGGGGCCAACGTCCTGACTTTC
once	TRBV7-9	TRBJ1-5	.	CASSPGQYSNQPQHF	TGTGCCAGCAGCCCAGGACAGTATAGCAATCAGCCCCAGCATTTT
.	TRBV5-1	TRBJ2-1	TRBD2	CASSLVLAGYHNEQFF	TGCGCCAGCAGCTTAGTACTAGCGGGGTACCACAATGAGCAGTTCTTC
.	TRBV6-5	TRBJ2-2	TRBD2	CASSREVKGGELFF	TGTGCCAGCAGCCGGGAGGTGAAGGGCGGGGAGCTGTTTTTT
.	TRBV7-2	TRBJ1-6	TRBD1	CASSPRQGVRSPLHF	TGTGCCAGCAGCCCCAGACAGGGGGTTAGGTCACCCCTCCACTTT
.	TRBV15	TRBJ2-1	TRBD2	CATSKDGTSGGAIAEQFF	TGTGCCACCAGCAAGGATGGGACTAGCGGGGGGGCAATTGCTGAGCAGTTCTTC
.	TRBV19	TRBJ1-2	TRBD1	CASSTNRGQGYTF	TGTGCCAGTAGTACAAACAGGGGGCAGGGCTACACCTTC
.	TRBV4-1	TRBJ2-5	TRBD1	CASSPPGQGRETQYF	TGCGCCAGCAGTCCCCCGGGACAGGGGAGGGAGACCCAGTACTTC
.	TRBV9	TRBJ1-1	TRBD1	CASSPGQVGTEAFF	TGTGCCAGCAGCCCAGGACAGGTCGGCACTGAAGCTTTCTTT
.	TRBV27	TRBJ1-5	TRBD1	CASRAGGLYQPQHF	TGTGCCAGCAGGGCAGGGGGCCTCTATCAGCCCCAGCATTTT
.	TRBV18	TRBJ2-7	TRBD2	CASSPRSREGEQYF	TGTGCCAGCTCACCCAGATCCAGGGAGGGCGAGCAGTACTTC
.	TRBV2	TRBJ1-1	.	CASSLEGVMFSEAFF	TGTGCCAGCAGCCTTGAGGGGGTAATGTTCTCTGAAGCTTTCTTT
.	TRBV10-1	TRBJ2-3	TRBD2	CASSESIGSGGSTDTQYF	TGCGCCAGCAGTGAGTCAATCGGGAGCGGGGGAAGCACAGATACGCAGTATTTT
.	TRBV11-2	TRBJ2-1	.	CASSLGASEYYNEQFF	TGTGCCAGCAGCTTAGGGGCTAGCGAGTACTACAATGAGCAGTTCTTC
.	TRBV18	TRBJ2-3	TRBD2	CASSPGASGTDTQYF	TGTGCCAGCTCACCCGGGGCTAGCGGAACAGATACGCAGTATTTT
.	TRBV7-9	TRBJ1-3	.	CASSLSRWETGNTIYF	TGTGCCAGCAGCTTAAGTCGATGGGAGACTGGAAACACCATATATTTT